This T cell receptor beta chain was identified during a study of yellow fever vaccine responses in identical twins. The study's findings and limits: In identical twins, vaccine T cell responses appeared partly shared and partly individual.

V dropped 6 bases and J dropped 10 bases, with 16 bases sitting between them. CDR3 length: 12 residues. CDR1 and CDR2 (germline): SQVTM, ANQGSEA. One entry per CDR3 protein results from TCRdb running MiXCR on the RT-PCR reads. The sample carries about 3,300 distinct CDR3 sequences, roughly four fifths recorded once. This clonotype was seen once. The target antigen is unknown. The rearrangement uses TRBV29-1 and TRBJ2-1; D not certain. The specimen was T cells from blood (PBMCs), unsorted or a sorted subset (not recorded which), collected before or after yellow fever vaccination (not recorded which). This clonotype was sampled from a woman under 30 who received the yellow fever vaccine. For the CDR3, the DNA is TGCAGCGTAGGAACAACAGAACGGGAGCAGTTCTTC. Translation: CSVGTTEREQFF.